These T cell receptor beta chains were read from a single sample in a study of T cell responses to AZD1222 COVID-19 vaccine. Generated by immunoSEQ multiplex PCR, the TCRdb table keeps only in-frame clones and is missing some. The data hold roughly 120,000 clones, with just under 95% observed a single time. This specimen was peripheral blood, taken on day 0 of AZD1222 vaccination. The receptors originated from an adult in good health. Each CDR3 is given with its conserved first and last residue. D genes are given only for firm matches. A row's size may be missing; if present it is once, few, many or a size class.

D: NA; size: NA; J: TRBJ2-5; V: TRBV5-5; CDR3: CASSPVTVRIKTQYF; DNA: TGTGCCAGCAGCCCGGTGACAGTTCGAATTAAGACCCAGTACTTC
D: NA; size: NA; J: TRBJ1-1; V: TRBV7-8; CDR3: CASSLYGMNTEAFF; DNA: TGTGCCAGCAGCTTATACGGTATGAACACTGAAGCTTTCTTT
D: TRBD1; size: NA; J: TRBJ2-7; V: TRBV6-1; CDR3: CASSEEGTGGFYEQYF; DNA: TGTGCCAGCAGTGAAGAGGGAACAGGGGGCTTCTACGAGCAGTACTTC
D: NA; size: NA; J: TRBJ2-2; V: TRBV27; CDR3: CASSWLPNTGELFF; DNA: TGTGCCAGCAGTTGGCTCCCGAACACCGGGGAGCTGTTTTTT
D: TRBD2; size: NA; J: TRBJ2-7; V: TRBV27; CDR3: CASKPQGRRGGLIEQYF; DNA: TGTGCCAGCAAACCCCAAGGGAGGCGGGGGGGCCTAATCGAGCAGTACTTC
D: NA; size: NA; J: TRBJ2-1; V: TRBV12-3/TRBV12-4; CDR3: CASSTPYNEQFF; DNA: TGTGCCAGCAGCACACCCTACAATGAGCAGTTCTTC
D: NA; size: NA; J: TRBJ2-2; V: TRBV7-3; CDR3: CASTLGAGTGELFF; DNA: TGTGCCAGCACCCTGGGGGCCGGCACCGGGGAGCTGTTTTTT
D: TRBD2; size: NA; J: TRBJ2-2; V: TRBV2; CDR3: CASTSGIAGGGRGELFF; DNA: TGTGCCAGCACCTCGGGAATAGCGGGGGGCGGTCGCGGGGAGCTGTTTTTT
D: NA; size: once; J: TRBJ1-3; V: TRBV6-5; CDR3: CASSYDASSGNTIYF; DNA: TGTGCCAGCAGTTACGACGCCAGCTCTGGAAACACCATATATTTT
D: TRBD2; size: NA; J: TRBJ2-1; V: TRBV23-1; CDR3: CASSHPGLAGGPSEYEQFF; DNA: TGCGCCAGCAGTCATCCGGGACTAGCGGGGGGCCCGAGTGAATATGAGCAGTTCTTC
D: TRBD1; size: NA; J: TRBJ1-2; V: TRBV7-9; CDR3: CASSLVTGADYGYTF; DNA: TGTGCCAGCAGCTTAGTTACAGGGGCCGACTATGGCTACACCTTC
D: NA; size: NA; J: TRBJ1-1; V: TRBV6-5; CDR3: CASSPLGGKGTEAFF; DNA: TGTGCCAGCAGTCCCCTCGGAGGGAAGGGCACTGAAGCTTTCTTT
D: NA; size: NA; J: TRBJ1-5; V: TRBV11-2; CDR3: CASSLAGYSNQPQHF; DNA: TGTGCCAGCAGCTTAGCAGGTTATAGCAATCAGCCCCAGCATTTT
D: TRBD1; size: NA; J: TRBJ2-2; V: TRBV6-6; CDR3: CASSVSRGQTGELFF; DNA: TGTGCCAGCAGTGTATCCAGGGGGCAGACCGGGGAGCTGTTTTTT
D: TRBD1; size: NA; J: TRBJ1-6; V: TRBV27; CDR3: CASSYRTGGANSPLHF; DNA: TGTGCCAGCAGTTACCGGACAGGGGGCGCGAATTCACCCCTCCACTTT
D: TRBD2; size: NA; J: TRBJ2-1; V: TRBV3-1/TRBV3-2; CDR3: CASSQGSGGTYNEQFF; DNA: TGTGCCAGCAGCCAAGGATCGGGGGGGACCTACAATGAGCAGTTCTTC
D: NA; size: NA; J: TRBJ1-4; V: TRBV11-2; CDR3: CASSPFGDFTTNEKLFF; DNA: TGTGCCAGCAGCCCATTTGGGGACTTTACAACTAATGAAAAACTGTTTTTT
D: NA; size: NA; J: TRBJ2-1; V: TRBV19; CDR3: CASSIASRSYNEQFF; DNA: TGTGCCAGTAGTATTGCCAGTCGCTCCTACAATGAGCAGTTCTTC
D: TRBD1; size: NA; J: TRBJ1-6; V: TRBV7-8; CDR3: CASSLTGVSYNSPLHF; DNA: TGTGCCAGCAGCTTGACAGGGGTTTCCTATAATTCACCCCTCCACTTT
D: NA; size: NA; J: TRBJ1-2; V: TRBV28; CDR3: CASSATGLGRYGYTF; DNA: TGTGCCAGCAGTGCTACAGGGTTAGGGCGATATGGCTACACCTTC
D: NA; size: NA; J: TRBJ1-1; V: TRBV9; CDR3: CASSTGTETMNTEAFF; DNA: TGTGCCAGCAGTACTGGGACTGAGACCATGAACACTGAAGCTTTCTTT
D: TRBD1; size: NA; J: TRBJ1-5; V: TRBV6-5; CDR3: CASSYGTGGFSQPQHF; DNA: TGTGCCAGCAGTTACGGGACAGGGGGCTTTAGTCAGCCCCAGCATTTT
D: NA; size: NA; J: TRBJ1-3; V: TRBV5-6; CDR3: CASSSTGSGNTIYF; DNA: TGTGCCAGCAGCTCGACAGGTTCTGGAAACACCATATATTTT
D: TRBD1; size: NA; J: TRBJ2-7; V: TRBV3-1/TRBV3-2; CDR3: CASSHEGQGSYEQYF; DNA: TGTGCCAGCAGCCACGAGGGACAGGGATCCTACGAGCAGTACTTC
D: TRBD1; size: NA; J: TRBJ2-1; V: TRBV9; CDR3: CASTPGTGALNEQFF; DNA: TGTGCCAGCACCCCCGGGACAGGGGCCCTCAATGAGCAGTTCTTC
D: NA; size: NA; J: TRBJ1-6; V: TRBV7-2; CDR3: CAASWGYNSPLHF; DNA: TGTGCCGCAAGTTGGGGGTATAATTCACCCCTCCACTTT
D: NA; size: few; J: TRBJ2-1; V: TRBV5-4; CDR3: CASSLLGGNEQFF; DNA: TGTGCCAGCAGCTTGTTAGGAGGGAATGAGCAGTTCTTC
D: NA; size: NA; J: TRBJ1-1; V: TRBV30; CDR3: CALSRTGNTEAFF; DNA: TGTGCCCTCTCCCGGACTGGGAACACTGAAGCTTTCTTT